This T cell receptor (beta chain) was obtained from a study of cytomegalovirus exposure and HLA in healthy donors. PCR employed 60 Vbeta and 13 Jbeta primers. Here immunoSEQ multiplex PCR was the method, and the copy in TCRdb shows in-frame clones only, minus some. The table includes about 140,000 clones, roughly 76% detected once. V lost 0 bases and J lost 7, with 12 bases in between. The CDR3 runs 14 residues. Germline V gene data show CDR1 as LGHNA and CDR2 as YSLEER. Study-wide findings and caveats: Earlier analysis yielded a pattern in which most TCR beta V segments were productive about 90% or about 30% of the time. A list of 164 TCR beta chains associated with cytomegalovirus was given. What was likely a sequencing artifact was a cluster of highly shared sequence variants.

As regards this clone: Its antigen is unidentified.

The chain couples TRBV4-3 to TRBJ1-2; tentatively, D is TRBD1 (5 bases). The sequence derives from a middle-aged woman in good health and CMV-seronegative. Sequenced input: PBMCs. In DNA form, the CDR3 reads TGCGCCAGCAGCCAAGACGGCAGGGTCGGTGGCTACACCTTC. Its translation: CASSQDGRVGGYTF.